This TCR beta chain was recorded in a study of blood T cell repertoires in COVID-19. In the study overall: Acute and convalescent COVID-19 specimens originated in the United States, Italy and Spain. The cDNA or gDNA used as material had been derived from T cells, B-cell-depleted T cells, or PBMCs.

The CDR3 covers 17 residues. V was clipped by 0 bases and J by 6 bases; unmatched bases: 10. CDR1 and CDR2 (germline): LGHNA, YNFKEQ. Original methodology: For nucleated cells, counts were estimated from reference gene primer amplification. The assay was immunoSEQ multiplex PCR, and TCRdb's table has in-frame clones only and misses some. Clone size and V and J calls were adopted from that table, with D and trimming inferred from the DNA. The sample lists about 120,000 clones; 60% to 85% were seen once. This clone was recorded a few times. This chain uses TRBV4-2 with TRBJ2-1; 8 positions agree with TRBD2. Material for sequencing was peripheral blood. The receptor comes from a man in his 70s with acute or convalescent COVID-19. The CDR3 loop is CASSQDPSSGDFNEQFF. The CDR3 DNA reads TGTGCCAGCAGCCAAGATCCTAGTAGCGGGGACTTCAATGAGCAGTTCTTC.